The 23 T cell receptor beta chains given below trace back to one sample, sequenced in a study of a mutant IDH1 vaccine in newly diagnosed glioma. TCRdb keeps only in-frame clones here, not all; method: immunoSEQ multiplex PCR. Of about 54,000 clones detected, about 90% appear once; the ten largest clones hold around 1.7%. Their specific antigens are unknown. This sample's time point: week 35, safety follow-up. Every single dose of the vaccine, 300 ug of mutant IDH1 20-mer peptide, came with topical imiquimod. The material sequenced was PBMCs, taken from a glioma patient whose treatment included an IDH1 peptide vaccine. Source of these receptors: a man aged 40-50 years with glioma.

The chain is built from TRBV6-1 and TRBJ1-5; 8 positions match TRBD1. Trimming at V came to 8 bases and at J to 7 bases, leaving 10 bases not matched to a gene. The CDR3 is made up of 14 amino acids. CDR1 and CDR2 (germline): MNHNS, SASEGT. The CDR3 loop reads CASSTGQVRQPQHF. As DNA, the CDR3 is TGTGCCAGCTCAACGGGACAGGTTCGGCAGCCCCAGCATTTT.

This chain connects TRBV5-1 to TRBJ1-2, with TRBD1 as a possible D gene (5 bases). Germline CDR1 SGHRS, CDR2 YFSETQ. The V and J ends lost 5 bases and 2 bases respectively, with 10 bases between them. The CDR3 is 13 amino acids. This chain's CDR3 is CASRHRGNYGYTF. The DNA for the CDR3 is TGCGCCAGCAGACATAGGGGAAACTATGGCTACACCTTC.

The chain joins TRBV30 to TRBJ1-1, with 7 bases aligning to TRBD1. CDR1 is GTSNPN, CDR2 SVGIG, per germline (reference sequence). The CDR3 consists of 19 residues. V shed 2 bases and J 3 bases; nucleotides not matched to a gene: 21. The CDR3: CAWSLRSPGGIIRDTEAFF. The CDR3 region has the DNA TGTGCCTGGAGTCTTAGGTCGCCAGGGGGAATAATTAGGGACACTGAAGCTTTCTTT.

V is TRBV28 and J is TRBJ2-1; no clear D. Germline V gene lookup returns CDR1 MDHEN and CDR2 SYDVKM. The CDR3 sequence is 11 residues long. The CDR3 sequence is CASGSYNEQFF. CDR3 in DNA: TGTGCGTCGGGCTCCTACAATGAGCAGTTCTTC.

V and J are TRBV29-1 and TRBJ2-1, with D perhaps TRBD1 (6 bases). The V end lost 6 bases, the J end lost 15 bases, and 15 bases lay between the germline ends. The CDR3 loop spans 10 amino acids. Germline values: CDR1 SQVTM, CDR2 ANQGSEA. The CDR3 nucleotides are TGCAGCGTCCTCTCGGGACACCTGTTCTTC. Translation gives CSVLSGHLFF.

The rearrangement joins TRBV9 to TRBJ1-4; D is uncertain. The CDR3 runs 16 residues. The V gene lost 0 bases and the J gene lost 4 bases, with 13 bases spanning the gap. Germline values: CDR1 SGDLS, CDR2 YYNGEE. The CDR3 is CASSVATSPGNEKLFF. The CDR3 coding sequence is TGTGCCAGCAGCGTAGCCACCAGCCCGGGTAATGAAAAACTGTTTTTT.

The V and J genes are TRBV2 and TRBJ2-5; 12 bases fit TRBD2. Germline values: CDR1 SNHLY, CDR2 FYNNEI. The CDR3 consists of 15 residues. V trimming: 7 bases; J trimming: 2 bases; junction bases outside the gene matches: 5. The CDR3 nucleotides are TGTGCCAGCATTCGGACTAGCGGGAATCAAGAGACCCAGTACTTC. Protein product: CASIRTSGNQETQYF. The complete variable domain, with remaining parts taken from reference TRBV2 and TRBJ2-5, reads EPEVTQTPSHQVTQMGQEVILRCVPISNHLYFYWYRQILGQKVEFLVSFYNNEISEKSEIFDDQFSVERPDGSNFTLKIRSTKLEDSAMYFCASIRTSGNQETQYFGPGTRLLVL.

The chain is built from TRBV7-2 and TRBJ2-7, with TRBD1 identical over 7 bases. Germline V gene lookup returns CDR1 SGHTA and CDR2 FQGNSA. The V segment lost 2 bases and the J segment 1 base; nucleotides outside the gene matches: 5. This CDR3 has 15 amino acids. CDR3 in DNA: TGTGCCAGCAGCTTACAACCGGGACAGTCCTACGAGCAGTACTTC. It codes for CASSLQPGQSYEQYF.

The V gene is TRBV7-3, the J gene TRBJ1-2, with D possibly being TRBD1 (5 bases). Germline loops: CDR1 SGHTA, CDR2 FQGTGA. CDR3 length equals 13 residues. Trimming shortened V by 5 bases and J by 8 bases, and 15 bases separated the two germline ends. This CDR3 reads CASSRSSGAGYTF. The CDR3 DNA sequence: TGTGCCAGCAGCCGTTCTAGCGGGGCCGGCTACACCTTC. The full variable domain, its missing parts supplied by reference TRBV7-3 and TRBJ1-2, is GAGVSQTPSNKVTEKGKYVELRCDPISGHTALYWYRQSLGQGPEFLIYFQGTGAADDSGLPNDRFFAVRPEGSVSTLKIQRTERGDSAVYLCASSRSSGAGYTFGSGTRLTVV.

This CDR3 reads CASRRGDLSTPTYEQYF. CDR3 coding DNA: TGCGCCAGCAGACGAGGGGATCTCAGTACGCCCACCTACGAGCAGTACTTC. The chain joins TRBV5-1 to TRBJ2-7, with D possibly being TRBD1 or TRBD2 (5 bases each). The CDR3 consists of 17 residues. Germline loops: CDR1 SGHRS, CDR2 YFSETQ. V was trimmed by 5 bases and J by 2 bases, leaving 23 bases between them. The full variable domain, its missing parts supplied by reference TRBV5-1 and TRBJ2-7, is KAGVTQTPRYLIKTRGQQVTLSCSPISGHRSVSWYQQTPGQGLQFLFEYFSETQRNKGNFPGRFSGRQFSNSRSEMNVSTLELGDSALYLCASRRGDLSTPTYEQYFGPGTRLTVT.

The V call is TRBV9, the J call TRBJ2-7, with 10 bases that match TRBD2. Per the germline V gene, CDR1 is SGDLS and CDR2 is YYNGEE. With V trimmed by 6 bases and J by 6 bases, 15 bases remained unmatched. This CDR3 region has 16 residues. The CDR3 protein is CASNSQEIIAGGEQYF. In DNA form, the CDR3 reads TGTGCCAGCAACTCACAGGAGATAATAGCGGGGGGCGAGCAGTACTTC.

This clone was observed a single time. The CDR3 bases are TGCGCCAGCAGCCAAGACACTCCCTCGGGAGGCTACACCTTC. Amino acids: CASSQDTPSGGYTF. This chain uses TRBV4-3 with TRBJ1-2; no definite D call. V lost 0 bases to trimming and J lost 8 bases, with 13 bases between them. The CDR3 extends over 14 amino acids. Germline CDR1 and CDR2: LGHNA and YSLEER.

This chain uses TRBV5-1 with TRBJ2-7; possibly TRBD2 for D (7 bases). Germline CDR1 reads SGHRS; CDR2 reads YFSETQ. Trimming stripped 3 bases from V and 2 bases from J, with 15 bases between. The CDR3 is 15 residues long. The CDR3: CASSSPRGAAYEQYF. DNA of the CDR3: TGCGCCAGCAGCTCCCCTCGGGGGGCCGCCTACGAGCAGTACTTC.

The chain uses TRBV27 and TRBJ2-3, with 8 bases lining up with TRBD1. V shed 5 bases, J shed 2 bases, and the junction held 6 bases outside the gene matches. The germline gives CDR1 MNHEY, CDR2 SMNVEV (reference sequence). The CDR3 runs to 15 residues. CDR3 protein: CASSPQTGVTDTQYF. DNA for the CDR3: TGTGCCAGCAGTCCGCAGACAGGGGTCACAGATACGCAGTATTTT.

The CDR3 loop reads CASRRDRTNNQPQHF. For the CDR3, the DNA is TGTGCCAGCAGGAGGGATAGGACAAATAATCAGCCCCAGCATTTT. The chain couples TRBV6-1 to TRBJ1-5; D may be TRBD1 (5 bases). The V gene's germline CDR1 is MNHNS and CDR2 SASEGT. The V end lost 6 bases, the J end lost 4 bases, and 16 bases lay between the germline ends. The CDR3 is 15 amino acids.

V usage is TRBV27 and J usage is TRBJ1-4; D is undetermined. The CDR3 consists of 12 residues. Germline assignment: CDR1 MNHEY and CDR2 SMNVEV (reference sequence). Trimming stripped 4 bases from V and 6 bases from J, with 6 bases between. The DNA of the CDR3 is TGTGCCAGCAGTTCCCTGGATGAAAAACTGTTTTTT. Its protein is CASSSLDEKLFF.

The chain is built from TRBV18 and TRBJ2-3; D is perhaps TRBD1 (5 bases). Trimming removed 2 bases at V and 2 bases at J, with 11 bases between. The CDR3 consists of 15 residues. Germline CDR1 reads KGHSH; CDR2 reads LQKENI. Here the CDR3 reads CASSPARGPTDTQYF. DNA for the CDR3: TGTGCCAGCTCACCAGCTAGGGGCCCCACAGATACGCAGTATTTT.

This chain connects TRBV5-6 to TRBJ1-5; no definite D call. Germline V gives CDR1 SGHDT, CDR2 YYEEEE. V was cut by 2 bases and J by 6 bases, with 15 bases left in between. The CDR3 length is 15 residues. In DNA, the CDR3 is TGTGCCAGCAGCTTCTCTTCCGGGAGGCGTCAGCCCCAGCATTTT. Its protein product is CASSFSSGRRQPQHF.

This chain joins TRBV5-1 and TRBJ2-5; 12 bases are shared with TRBD2. Germline V gene sequence: CDR1 SGHRS, CDR2 YFSETQ. Losses at the gene ends were 3 bases for V and 2 bases for J; bases not matched to a gene: 5. CDR3 length: 16 residues. The CDR3, as DNA: TGCGCCAGCAGCTACCAAGGACTAGCGGGGCAAGAGACCCAGTACTTC. It is translated as CASSYQGLAGQETQYF.

V usage is TRBV15 and J usage is TRBJ2-5; 8 bases are a match to TRBD1. This CDR3 comprises 15 residues. Germline assignment: CDR1 LNHNV and CDR2 YYDKDF (reference sequence). The V and J ends lost 1 base and 5 bases, in that order; junction bases with no gene match: 6. For the CDR3, the DNA is TGTGCCACCAGCAGAGCGGACAGGGTCGCGGAGACCCAGTACTTC. The encoded protein is CATSRADRVAETQYF.

CDR3 in amino acids: CASSQDDRREQYF. The DNA for the CDR3 is TGTGCCAGCAGCCAAGATGACCGGAGGGAGCAGTACTTC. V gene TRBV4-2 combines with J gene TRBJ2-7, with TRBD2 as a possible D gene (5 bases). This CDR3 has 13 amino acids. Germline V gene data show CDR1 as LGHNA and CDR2 as YNFKEQ. V was shortened by 0 bases and J by 7 bases, with 10 bases between the two germline ends.

The V call is TRBV6-6, the J call TRBJ1-5; D call uncertain. The CDR3 has 15 amino acids. The germline gives CDR1 MNHNY, CDR2 SVGAGI (reference sequence). Trimming removed 7 bases at V and 1 base at J, with 14 bases between. The CDR3 bases are TGTGCCAGCACCTCGGAGGTTAAAAGCAATCAGCCCCAGCATTTT. Amino acids: CASTSEVKSNQPQHF.

The chain uses TRBV19 and TRBJ2-3; tentative D call: TRBD2 (6 bases). Trimming removed 0 bases from V and 0 bases from J, with 16 bases in between. Germline-derived CDR1 and CDR2 are LNHDA and SQIVND (reference sequence). This CDR3 contains 18 residues. The DNA of the CDR3 is TGTGCCAGTAGTATAGATCGGGACTGGAAAACTAGCACAGATACGCAGTATTTT. As protein: CASSIDRDWKTSTDTQYF.